The sequence of this TCR beta chain was determined in a study of blood T cells in healthy people across ages. A second PCR, run for about 7 to 11 cycles, used a sample-barcoded 5' primer plus a J-beta primer mix. TCRdb reprocessed the 5' RACE reads with MiXCR, giving one entry per CDR3 protein. The sample has about 930,000 distinct CDR3 sequences, approximately 32% seen once. This clonotype was seen at least ten times. Its target is unknown. Study-wide points: Expanded clonotype changes were possibly confounded by unknown donor CMV status. There were more naive CD4+ cells and higher diversity in long-lived donors than in aged donors.

CDR3 length: 18 residues. Looked up from germline, CDR1 is SGHTA and CDR2 is FQGNSA. The germline V and J ends were trimmed by 4 bases and 7 bases, with 26 bases remaining between them. These same records also appear under a second study, on T cells of mothers and their children. This second report adds: Samples were provided by three healthy Caucasian mothers and their six children. During the second PCR, the M1S primer introduced sample barcodes along with 2-4 random nucleotides.

The receptor's source is a woman in her thirties or forties in good health. The chain carries TRBV7-2 and TRBJ2-1; D is possibly TRBD1 or TRBD2 (5 bases each). Sample: blood. In nucleotides, the CDR3 is TGTGCCAGCAGCTCACCTCCAACCGGGACGCCCCAAAGGAATGAGCAGTTCTTC. Residues: CASSSPPTGTPQRNEQFF.